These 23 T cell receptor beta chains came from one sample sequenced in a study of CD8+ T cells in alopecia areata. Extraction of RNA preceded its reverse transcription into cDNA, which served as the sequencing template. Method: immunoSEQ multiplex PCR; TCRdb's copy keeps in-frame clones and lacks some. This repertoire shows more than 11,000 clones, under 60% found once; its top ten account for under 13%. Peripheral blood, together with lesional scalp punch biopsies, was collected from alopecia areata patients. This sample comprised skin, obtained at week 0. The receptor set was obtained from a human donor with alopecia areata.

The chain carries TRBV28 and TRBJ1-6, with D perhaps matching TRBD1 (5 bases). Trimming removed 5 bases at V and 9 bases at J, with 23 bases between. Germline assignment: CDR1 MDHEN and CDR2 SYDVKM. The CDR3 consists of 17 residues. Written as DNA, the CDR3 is TGTGCCAGCAGTCCCATTAAGGGCACAGGAACTGGTTCACCCCTCCACTTT. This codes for CASSPIKGTGTGSPLHF.

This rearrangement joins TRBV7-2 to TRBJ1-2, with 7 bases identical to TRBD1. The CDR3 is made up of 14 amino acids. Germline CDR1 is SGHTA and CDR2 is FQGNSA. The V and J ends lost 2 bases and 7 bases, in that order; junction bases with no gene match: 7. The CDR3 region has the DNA TGTGCCAGCAGCTTACAGAAGGGGGCTGGTGGCTACACCTTC. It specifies CASSLQKGAGGYTF.

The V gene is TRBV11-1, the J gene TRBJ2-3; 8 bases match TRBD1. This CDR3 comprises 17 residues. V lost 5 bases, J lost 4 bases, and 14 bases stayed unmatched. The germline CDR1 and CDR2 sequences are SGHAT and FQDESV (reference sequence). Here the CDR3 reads CASSPPQGARSPDTQYF. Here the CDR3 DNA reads TGTGCCAGCAGCCCACCCCAGGGGGCGAGGTCCCCAGATACGCAGTATTTT.

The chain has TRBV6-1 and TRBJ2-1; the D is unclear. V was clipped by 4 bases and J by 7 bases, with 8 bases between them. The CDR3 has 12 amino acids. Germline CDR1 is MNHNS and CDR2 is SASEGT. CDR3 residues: CASSALGNEQFF. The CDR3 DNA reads TGTGCCAGCAGTGCGCTAGGAAATGAGCAGTTCTTC.

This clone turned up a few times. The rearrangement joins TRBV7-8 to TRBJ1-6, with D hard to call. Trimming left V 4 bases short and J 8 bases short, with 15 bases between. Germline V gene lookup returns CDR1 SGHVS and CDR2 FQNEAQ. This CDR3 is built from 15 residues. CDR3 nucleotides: TGTGCCAGCAGCTGGTATAGGCCCCTCCATTCACCCCTCCACTTT. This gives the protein CASSWYRPLHSPLHF. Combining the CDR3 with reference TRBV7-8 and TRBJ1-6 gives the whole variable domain GAGVSQSPRYKVAKRGQDVALRCDPISGHVSLFWYQQALGQGPEFLTYFQNEAQLDKSGLPSDRFFAERPEGSVSTLKIQRTQQEDSAVYLCASSWYRPLHSPLHFGNGTRLTVT.

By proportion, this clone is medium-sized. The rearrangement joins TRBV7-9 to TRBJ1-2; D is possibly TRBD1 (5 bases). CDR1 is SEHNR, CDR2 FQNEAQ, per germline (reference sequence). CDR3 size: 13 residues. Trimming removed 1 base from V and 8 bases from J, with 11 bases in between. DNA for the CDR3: TGTGCCAGCAGCTTAGGAGGACAAGACGGCTACACCTTC. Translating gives CASSLGGQDGYTF.

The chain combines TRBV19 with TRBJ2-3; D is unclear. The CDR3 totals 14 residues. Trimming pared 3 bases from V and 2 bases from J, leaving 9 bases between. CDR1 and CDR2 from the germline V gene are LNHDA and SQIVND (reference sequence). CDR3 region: CASSIPTATDTQYF. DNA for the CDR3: TGTGCCAGTAGTATTCCCACGGCCACAGATACGCAGTATTTT.

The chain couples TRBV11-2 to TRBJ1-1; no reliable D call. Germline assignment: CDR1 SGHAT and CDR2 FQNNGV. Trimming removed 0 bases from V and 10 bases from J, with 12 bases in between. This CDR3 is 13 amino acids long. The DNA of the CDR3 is TGTGCCAGCAGCTTAGATGCCAGCCGGGTAGCTTTCTTT. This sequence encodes CASSLDASRVAFF.

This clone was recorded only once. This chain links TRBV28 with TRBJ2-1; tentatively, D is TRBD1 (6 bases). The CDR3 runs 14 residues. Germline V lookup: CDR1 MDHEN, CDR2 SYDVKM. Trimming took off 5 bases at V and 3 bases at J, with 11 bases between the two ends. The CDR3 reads CASSGQSLYNEQFF. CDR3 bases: TGTGCCAGCAGTGGACAGAGCCTCTACAATGAGCAGTTCTTC.

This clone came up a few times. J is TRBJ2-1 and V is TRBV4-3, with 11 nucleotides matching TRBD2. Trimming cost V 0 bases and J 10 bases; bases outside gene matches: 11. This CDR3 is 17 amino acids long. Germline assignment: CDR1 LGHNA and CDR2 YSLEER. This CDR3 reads CASSQELLAGGSREQFF. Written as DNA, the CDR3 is TGCGCCAGCAGCCAAGAACTCCTAGCGGGGGGATCGAGAGAGCAGTTCTTC.

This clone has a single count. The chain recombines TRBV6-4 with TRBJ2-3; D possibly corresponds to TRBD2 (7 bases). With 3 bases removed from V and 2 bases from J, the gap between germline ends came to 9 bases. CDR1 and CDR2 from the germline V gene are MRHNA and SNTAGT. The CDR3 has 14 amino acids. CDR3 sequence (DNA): TGTGCCAGCAGTGAGGCGGGGGCCACAGATACGCAGTATTTT. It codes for CASSEAGATDTQYF.

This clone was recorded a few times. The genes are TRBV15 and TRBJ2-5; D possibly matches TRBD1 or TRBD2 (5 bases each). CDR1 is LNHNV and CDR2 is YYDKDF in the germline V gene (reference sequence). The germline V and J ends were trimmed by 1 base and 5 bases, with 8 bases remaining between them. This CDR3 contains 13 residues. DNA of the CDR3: TGTGCCACCAGCAGAGGGGACGGGGAGACCCAGTACTTC. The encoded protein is CATSRGDGETQYF.

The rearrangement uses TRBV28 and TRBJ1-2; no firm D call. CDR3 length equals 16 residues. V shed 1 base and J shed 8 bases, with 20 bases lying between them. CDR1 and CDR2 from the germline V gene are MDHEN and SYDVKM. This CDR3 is CASSLSMSSLLGGYTF. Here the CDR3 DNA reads TGTGCCAGCAGTTTATCTATGTCCAGTCTCCTTGGGGGCTACACCTTC.

CDR3: CASSDQSWDRGPFNYGYTF. DNA for the CDR3: TGTGCCAGCAGTGATCAATCATGGGACAGGGGGCCTTTCAACTATGGCTACACCTTC. The gene calls are TRBV28 and TRBJ1-2; 12 bases align to TRBD1. The J segment lost 2 bases and the V segment lost 5 bases, leaving 15 bases of the junction unmatched. This CDR3 has 19 residues. Germline lookup yields CDR1 MDHEN and CDR2 SYDVKM.

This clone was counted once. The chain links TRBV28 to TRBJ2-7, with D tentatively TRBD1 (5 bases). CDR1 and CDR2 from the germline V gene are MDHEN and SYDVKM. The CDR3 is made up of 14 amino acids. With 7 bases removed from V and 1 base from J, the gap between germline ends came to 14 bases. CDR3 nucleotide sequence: TGTGCCAGCACCCCCGCAGGGCGTTCCTACGAGCAGTACTTC. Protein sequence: CASTPAGRSYEQYF.

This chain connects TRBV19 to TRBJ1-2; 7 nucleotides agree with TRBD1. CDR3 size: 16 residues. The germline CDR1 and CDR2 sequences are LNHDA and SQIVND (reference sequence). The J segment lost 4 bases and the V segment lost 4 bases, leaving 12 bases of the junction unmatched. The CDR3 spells CASSTRTGGWGYGYTF. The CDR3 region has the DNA TGTGCCAGTAGTACTCGGACAGGCGGTTGGGGCTATGGCTACACCTTC.

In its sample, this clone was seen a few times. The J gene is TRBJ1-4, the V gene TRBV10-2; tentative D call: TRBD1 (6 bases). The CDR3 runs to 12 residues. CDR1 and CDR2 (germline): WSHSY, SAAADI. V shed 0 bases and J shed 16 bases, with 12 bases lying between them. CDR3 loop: CASSESGGLEFF. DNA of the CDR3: TGCGCCAGCAGTGAGTCCGGGGGCCTCGAGTTTTTT.

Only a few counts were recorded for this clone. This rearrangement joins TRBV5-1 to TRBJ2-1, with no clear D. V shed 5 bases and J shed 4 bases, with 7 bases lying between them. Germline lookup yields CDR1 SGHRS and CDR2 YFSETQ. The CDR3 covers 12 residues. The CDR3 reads CASSLIYNEQFF. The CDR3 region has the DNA TGCGCCAGCAGTCTAATTTACAATGAGCAGTTCTTC. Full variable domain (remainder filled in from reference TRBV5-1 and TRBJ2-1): KAGVTQTPRYLIKTRGQQVTLSCSPISGHRSVSWYQQTPGQGLQFLFEYFSETQRNKGNFPGRFSGRQFSNSRSEMNVSTLELGDSALYLCASSLIYNEQFFGPGTRLTVL.

DNA for the CDR3: TGCGCCAGCAGTGATCCGGGGGGGCCTCGAGGTGAGCAGTTCTTC. It translates to CASSDPGGPRGEQFF. This rearrangement joins TRBV5-1 to TRBJ2-1; 8 nucleotides agree with TRBD2. The CDR3 is 15 amino acids. V trimming: 5 bases; J trimming: 9 bases; junction bases outside the gene matches: 13. CDR1 and CDR2 from the germline V gene are SGHRS and YFSETQ. The full variable domain, completed using reference TRBV5-1 and TRBJ2-1, is KAGVTQTPRYLIKTRGQQVTLSCSPISGHRSVSWYQQTPGQGLQFLFEYFSETQRNKGNFPGRFSGRQFSNSRSEMNVSTLELGDSALYLCASSDPGGPRGEQFFGPGTRLTVL.

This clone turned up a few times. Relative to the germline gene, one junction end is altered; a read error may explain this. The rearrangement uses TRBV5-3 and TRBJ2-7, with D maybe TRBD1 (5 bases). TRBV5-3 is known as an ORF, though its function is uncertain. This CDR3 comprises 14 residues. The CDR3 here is CASSLGAGTYEQYF. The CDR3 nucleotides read TGTGCCAGCAGCTTAGGTGCAGGGACCTACGAGCAGTACTTC.

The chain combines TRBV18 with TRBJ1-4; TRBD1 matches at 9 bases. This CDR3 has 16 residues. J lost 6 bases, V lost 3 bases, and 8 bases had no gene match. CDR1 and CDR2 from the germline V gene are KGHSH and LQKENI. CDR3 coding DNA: TGTGCCAGCTCACCCCTTACAGGGGGCGGTGATGAAAAACTGTTTTTT. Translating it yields CASSPLTGGGDEKLFF.

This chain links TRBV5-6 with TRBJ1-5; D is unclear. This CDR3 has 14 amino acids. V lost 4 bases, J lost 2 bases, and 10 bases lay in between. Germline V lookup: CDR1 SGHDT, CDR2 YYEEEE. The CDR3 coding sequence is TGTGCCAGCAGCACGCAGGAGGGCAATCAGCCCCAGCATTTT. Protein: CASSTQEGNQPQHF.

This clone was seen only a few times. As DNA, the CDR3 is TGTGCCAGCGGAACGTCCCTGTCCTACGAGCAGTACTTC. It encodes CASGTSLSYEQYF. The V and J genes are TRBV28 and TRBJ2-7; D gene uncertain. From germline, CDR1 is MDHEN and CDR2 SYDVKM. Trimming removed 8 bases at V and 1 base at J, with 12 bases between. The CDR3 is made up of 13 amino acids.